The next 29 T cell receptor beta chains were all read from a single sample in a study of blood T cell repertoires in COVID-19. Produced via immunoSEQ multiplex PCR; TCRdb's table is partial and in-frame only. This sample yields about 200,000 clones, of which about 80% are seen a single time; about 15% belongs to the top ten. The source material was PBMCs or T cells enriched from blood (not recorded which). The receptors were sampled from a man aged 40-55 years who had recovered from COVID-19.

V gene TRBV15 combines with J gene TRBJ2-5; D gene uncertain. With 1 base removed from V and 0 bases from J, the gap between germline ends came to 6 bases. Germline V gives CDR1 LNHNV, CDR2 YYDKDF (reference sequence). This CDR3 is built from 14 residues. The CDR3, as DNA: TGTGCCACCAGCAGAGGCAGCGACCAAGAGACCCAGTACTTC. It specifies CATSRGSDQETQYF.

V gene TRBV5-1 combines with J gene TRBJ2-5; tentatively, D is TRBD2 (5 bases). The V and J ends lost 6 bases and 4 bases respectively, with 22 bases between them. Germline assignment: CDR1 SGHRS and CDR2 YFSETQ. The CDR3 contains 16 residues. As DNA, the CDR3 is TGCGCCAGCACCCTCCAACCGGGCGGGTTTGCAGAGACCCAGTACTTC. Translation: CASTLQPGGFAETQYF.

The chain combines TRBV19 with TRBJ1-5, with 7 bases fitting TRBD1. CDR3 length equals 15 residues. Germline lookup yields CDR1 LNHDA and CDR2 SQIVND (reference sequence). V lost 1 base, J lost 6 bases, and 6 bases stayed unmatched. The CDR3 spells CASSIGRGGGQPQHF. The CDR3 nucleotides are TGTGCCAGTAGTATAGGAAGAGGGGGCGGTCAGCCCCAGCATTTT.

V gene TRBV4-2 combines with J gene TRBJ1-2, with D unclear. Trimming shortened V by 0 bases and J by 8 bases, and 10 bases separated the two germline ends. Germline CDR1 reads LGHNA; CDR2 reads YNFKEQ. The length of the CDR3 is 13 residues. The CDR3 DNA sequence: TGTGCCAGCAGCCAAGATGAGGGCCGGGGCTACACCTTC. Its protein product is CASSQDEGRGYTF.

The gene calls are TRBV3-1 (or the pseudogene TRBV3-2) and TRBJ2-7, with 8 nucleotides matching TRBD1. The trim removed 4 bases at V and 7 bases at J, leaving 9 bases unmatched. The length of the CDR3 is 14 residues. The germline CDR1 and CDR2 sequences are LGHDT and YNNKEL (reference sequence). In DNA form, the CDR3 reads TGTGCCAGCAGCCCAGACAGGGGCGATGTGGAGCAGTACTTC. Translation: CASSPDRGDVEQYF.

The chain combines TRBV28 with TRBJ1-5; 7 bases map to TRBD1. The CDR3 length is 15 residues. The germline V gene has CDR1 MDHEN and CDR2 SYDVKM. V lost 2 bases and J lost 5; bases outside the gene matches: 6. The CDR3 bases are TGTGCCAGCAGTTTAGGAGCCCAGGGGGATCAGCCCCAGCATTTT. It yields the protein CASSLGAQGDQPQHF.

With respect to this clone: Other DNA sequences from this sample encode an identical CDR3 as well. CDR3 sequence: CASSSDSYGYTF. The CDR3 DNA sequence: TGTGCCAGCAGTTCCGACAGTTATGGCTACACCTTC. The gene calls are TRBV28 and TRBJ1-2; the D gene is possibly TRBD1 (5 bases). CDR1 and CDR2 from the germline V gene are MDHEN and SYDVKM. The CDR3 covers 12 residues. V lost 4 bases, J lost 5 bases, and 8 bases lay in between.

The chain joins TRBV2 to TRBJ1-1, with 10 bases that match TRBD1. This CDR3 is 15 amino acids long. The V gene's germline CDR1 is SNHLY and CDR2 FYNNEI. Trimming removed 8 bases from V and 7 bases from J; junction bases left unmatched: 13. The CDR3 region has the DNA TGTGCCAGCGTTGACAGGGGGCCGTCCAGGAGTGAAGCTTTCTTT. Translation gives CASVDRGPSRSEAFF.

This chain joins TRBV14 and TRBJ1-2, with D maybe TRBD1 (5 bases). Germline lookup yields CDR1 SGHDN and CDR2 FVKESK. Trimming pared 3 bases from V and 3 bases from J, leaving 11 bases between. This CDR3 is built from 14 residues. This CDR3 reads CASSHARGYYGYTF. In nucleotides, the CDR3 is TGTGCCAGCAGCCATGCTAGGGGCTACTATGGCTACACCTTC.

This sequence joins TRBV1 and TRBJ2-1; the D call of TRBD2 is as the table states it, not checked on the DNA. TRBV1 is assigned pseudogene status. The CDR3 spans 15 residues. The DNA of the CDR3 is TGCACCAGCAGCCGGTCCGGGTTTCGAGACAATGAGCAGTTCTTC. As protein: CTSSRSGFRDNEQFF.

The chain couples TRBV3-1 (or the pseudogene TRBV3-2) to TRBJ1-2, with D uncertain. Trimming cost V 7 bases and J 3 bases, with 6 bases left between them. The CDR3 consists of 11 residues. Germline V gene data show CDR1 as LGHDT and CDR2 as YNNKEL (reference sequence). Here the CDR3 DNA reads TGTGCCAGCAAGAGTTACTATGGCTACACCTTC. This translates into CASKSYYGYTF.

This sequence joins TRBV11-2 and TRBJ1-5; 10 positions match TRBD1. V shed 1 base and J 1 base; nucleotides not matched to a gene: 4. Germline V gives CDR1 SGHAT, CDR2 FQNNGV. CDR3 size: 17 residues. The CDR3 sequence is CASSLGDRGRSNQPQHF. CDR3 in DNA: TGTGCCAGCAGCTTAGGTGACAGGGGGCGAAGCAATCAGCCCCAGCATTTT.

This clone was observed once. The chain uses TRBV29-1 and TRBJ1-5; 7 positions match TRBD1. CDR1 is SQVTM and CDR2 is ANQGSEA in the germline V gene. V trimming: 6 bases; J trimming: 5 bases; junction bases outside the gene matches: 10. This CDR3 has 14 amino acids. The CDR3 here is CSVAYTGADQPQHF. Here the CDR3 DNA reads TGCAGCGTAGCCTACACAGGGGCGGATCAGCCCCAGCATTTT. Full variable domain (missing parts from reference TRBV29-1 and TRBJ1-5): SAVISQKPSRDICQRGTSLTIQCQVDSQVTMMFWYRQQPGQSLTLIATANQGSEATYESGFVIDKFPISRPNLTFSTLTVSNMSPEDSSIYLCSVAYTGADQPQHFGDGTRLSIL.

The V call is TRBV5-6, the J call TRBJ2-2; D unclear. V gave up 0 bases and J gave up 7 bases, with 7 bases separating them. The CDR3 is made up of 13 amino acids. CDR1 and CDR2 (germline): SGHDT, YYEEEE. The CDR3 nucleotides are TGTGCCAGCAGCTTGGAGGCGGTCGGGGAGCTGTTTTTT. The encoded protein is CASSLEAVGELFF.

This rearrangement joins TRBV3-1 (or the pseudogene TRBV3-2) to TRBJ1-3; tentative D call: TRBD1 (5 bases). Germline V gene sequence: CDR1 LGHDT, CDR2 YNNKEL (reference sequence). This CDR3 region has 16 residues. Trimming took off 0 bases at V and 2 bases at J, with 11 bases between the two ends. The CDR3 loop reads CASSQDSGITGNTIYF. CDR3 DNA: TGTGCCAGCAGCCAAGATTCAGGGATCACTGGAAACACCATATATTTT.

A note on this clone: Additional DNA sequences in this sample encode the identical CDR3. The chain combines TRBV7-3 with TRBJ2-1, with TRBD2 identical over 10 bases. Germline V gene data show CDR1 as SGHTA and CDR2 as FQGTGA. V was pared by 5 bases and J by 4 bases, with 5 bases of the junction left unmatched. This CDR3 spans 15 amino acids. The DNA of the CDR3 is TGTGCCAGCAGCCCACTAGCGGGGTCTTACAATGAGCAGTTCTTC. Translating it yields CASSPLAGSYNEQFF.

The V and J genes are TRBV7-9 and TRBJ1-4, with D possibly matching TRBD1 (5 bases). Germline lookup yields CDR1 SEHNR and CDR2 FQNEAQ (reference sequence). V lost 1 base and J 4 bases, leaving 13 bases between the germline ends. The CDR3 sequence is 16 residues long. In nucleotides, the CDR3 is TGTGCCAGCAGCTTAGGTCCGGGAGGGGTTAATGAAAAACTGTTTTTT. Translation: CASSLGPGGVNEKLFF.

The rearrangement uses TRBV5-1 and TRBJ2-5, with 7 bases lining up with TRBD2. Per germline, CDR1 SGHRS and CDR2 YFSETQ. V dropped 4 bases and J dropped 7; count of bases not matched to a gene: 13. The CDR3 has 15 amino acids. The CDR3 nucleotides read TGCGCCAGCAGCCTAGGACTAGTCAGAGCGGGGACCCAGTACTTC. Translation: CASSLGLVRAGTQYF.

The V and J genes are TRBV18 and TRBJ1-4; possible D gene TRBD1, 5 bases. The CDR3 loop spans 14 amino acids. V was shortened by 0 bases and J by 8 bases, with 10 bases between the two germline ends. From germline, CDR1 is KGHSH and CDR2 LQKENI. The CDR3 nucleotides read TGTGCCAGCTCACCACCTGGAGGGGACGAAAAACTGTTTTTT. Translation: CASSPPGGDEKLFF. The full variable domain, rest sourced from reference TRBV18 and TRBJ1-4, is NAGVMQNPRHLVRRRGQEARLRCSPMKGHSHVYWYRQLPEEGLKFMVYLQKENIIDESGMPKERFSAEFPKEGPSILRIQQVVRGDSAAYFCASSPPGGDEKLFFGSGTQLSVL.

A single count supports this clone. The CDR3 reads CASSYRDGEKLFF. The DNA of the CDR3 is TGTGCCAGCAGTTACAGGGACGGTGAAAAACTGTTTTTT. This chain joins TRBV12-3 or TRBV12-4 and TRBJ1-4; perhaps TRBD1 as D (6 bases). The CDR3 covers 13 residues. V lost 4 bases and J 7 bases, leaving 10 bases between the germline ends.

This chain joins TRBV6-6 and TRBJ2-3; D gene unclear. The V end was cut by 8 bases, the J end by 2 bases, with 11 bases between. CDR3 length: 13 amino acids. Germline V lookup: CDR1 MNHNY, CDR2 SVGAGI (reference sequence). The CDR3 protein is CASARALTDTQYF. CDR3 coding DNA: TGTGCCAGCGCTAGAGCCCTCACAGATACGCAGTATTTT.

This chain connects TRBV6-5 to TRBJ1-2, with D possibly TRBD1 on 6 matching bases. Germline CDR1 MNHEY, CDR2 SVGAGI. V was shortened by 4 bases and J by 2 bases, with 14 bases between the two germline ends. CDR3 length: 15 residues. The CDR3 coding sequence is TGTGCCAGCAGTTCTCGCGACAGGCCCAACTATGGCTACACCTTC. Its translation: CASSSRDRPNYGYTF.

The gene calls are TRBV4-1 and TRBJ2-6, with 7 bases identical to TRBD2. The V and J ends lost 2 bases and 0 bases, in that order; junction bases with no gene match: 7. The CDR3 covers 18 residues. Germline V gene data show CDR1 as MGHRA and CDR2 as YSYEKL. Written as DNA, the CDR3 is TGCGCCAGCAGCCAACCCCGGGGGGTTTCCTCTGGGGCCAACGTCCTGACTTTC. Its protein product is CASSQPRGVSSGANVLTF.

The chain joins TRBV4-2 to TRBJ1-5; possible D gene TRBD1, 5 bases. Germline assignment: CDR1 LGHNA and CDR2 YNFKEQ. V lost 1 base and J 6 bases, leaving 19 bases between the germline ends. The CDR3 extends over 17 amino acids. The DNA for the CDR3 is TGTGCCAGCAGCCAAGGGGGGGATCGGGGAAAAAGTCAGCCCCAGCATTTT. It codes for CASSQGGDRGKSQPQHF.

The V gene is TRBV2, the J gene TRBJ2-7; 9 nucleotides agree with TRBD1. Looked up from germline, CDR1 is SNHLY and CDR2 is FYNNEI. The ends lost 4 bases at V and 4 bases at J; junction bases unmatched: 8. The CDR3 spans 15 residues. As DNA, the CDR3 is TGTGCCAGCAGTGTACAGGGGGCGGCCCTGTACGAGCAGTACTTC. Its protein is CASSVQGAALYEQYF.

The chain is built from TRBV7-2 and TRBJ2-1, with 11 bases that match TRBD2. V lost 6 bases and J lost 4; bases outside the gene matches: 5. CDR1 and CDR2 from the germline V gene are SGHTA and FQGNSA. The CDR3 loop spans 15 amino acids. The CDR3 DNA reads TGTGCCAGCAGGTCCACTAGCGGGGGTTACAATGAGCAGTTCTTC. Amino acid sequence: CASRSTSGGYNEQFF. The variable domain in full, completed from reference TRBV7-2 and TRBJ2-1, reads GAGVSQSPSNKVTEKGKDVELRCDPISGHTALYWYRQSLGQGLEFLIYFQGNSAPDKSGLPSDRFSAERTGGSVSTLTIQRTQQEDSAVYLCASRSTSGGYNEQFFGPGTRLTVL.

The rearrangement joins TRBV5-1 to TRBJ1-2; maybe TRBD1 (5 bases). V was shortened by 6 bases and J by 4 bases, with 16 bases between the two germline ends. Germline CDR1 and CDR2: SGHRS and YFSETQ. This CDR3 contains 14 residues. This chain's CDR3 is CASTVGGSTYGYTF. The CDR3 DNA reads TGCGCCAGCACCGTCGGGGGTTCCACCTATGGCTACACCTTC. The whole variable domain, remainder taken from reference TRBV5-1 and TRBJ1-2, is KAGVTQTPRYLIKTRGQQVTLSCSPISGHRSVSWYQQTPGQGLQFLFEYFSETQRNKGNFPGRFSGRQFSNSRSEMNVSTLELGDSALYLCASTVGGSTYGYTFGSGTRLTVV.

The chain joins TRBV29-1 to TRBJ1-1; TRBD1 matches 8 bases. V trimming: 6 bases; J trimming: 6 bases; junction bases outside the gene matches: 9. Germline V CDR1 and CDR2: SQVTM, ANQGSEA. CDR3 length equals 13 residues. The CDR3 protein is CSVLTGAAAEAFF. CDR3 coding DNA: TGCAGCGTGCTGACAGGGGCCGCGGCTGAAGCTTTCTTT.

DNA of the CDR3: TGCGCCAGCAGCCAAGACGACGGATTCGGCAGGCGACCTTCACCCCTCCACTTT. This encodes CASSQDDGFGRRPSPLHF. This chain connects TRBV4-1 to TRBJ1-6, with unresolved D. CDR1 and CDR2 from the germline V gene are MGHRA and YSYEKL. Trimming stripped 0 bases from V and 9 bases from J, with 21 bases between. The CDR3 totals 18 residues.